Below, 31 T cell receptor beta chains from the same sample are listed, as sequenced in a study of graft-versus-host responses after intestinal transplantation. Using immunoSEQ multiplex PCR, the repertoire was profiled, and TCRdb retains in-frame clones only, with some absent. The sample has around 120,000 clones; 90% are singletons. Their antigens remain unidentified. Sequencing was performed on unstimulated CD4+ T cells sorted from spleen or lymph node cells, taken before intestinal transplant. Receptors were obtained from a human donor who received an intestinal transplant.

The J gene is TRBJ1-2, the V gene TRBV7-9; 10 nucleotides align to TRBD1. This CDR3 spans 15 amino acids. The V segment lost 5 bases and the J segment 7 bases; nucleotides outside the gene matches: 10. The germline gives CDR1 SEHNR, CDR2 FQNEAQ (reference sequence). The CDR3 nucleotides are TGTGCCAGCAGCAGACCCGGGACAGGGGACCCTGGCTACACCTTC. Amino acids: CASSRPGTGDPGYTF.

In the case of this clone: Distinct nucleotide sequences in the sample also encode this CDR3. The rearrangement links TRBV9 to TRBJ1-2; 10 bases line up with TRBD1. The CDR3 spans 15 residues. CDR1 and CDR2 (germline): SGDLS, YYNGEE. V shed 0 bases, J shed 3 bases, and the junction held 2 bases outside the gene matches. CDR3: CASSVGGTGDYGYTF. The CDR3 coding sequence is TGTGCCAGCAGCGTAGGGGGGACAGGGGACTATGGCTACACCTTC.

The chain has TRBV5-4 and TRBJ2-7; D remains unclear. The CDR3 length is 14 residues. Trimming cost V 3 bases and J 5 bases, with 15 bases left between them. Germline lookup yields CDR1 SGHNT and CDR2 YYREEE (reference sequence). For the CDR3, the DNA is TGTGCCAGCAGCTCCACCGCGGCTAGGAACGAGCAGTACTTC. This gives the protein CASSSTAARNEQYF.

This chain connects TRBV9 to TRBJ1-1; D uncertain. The CDR3 is 14 amino acids. With 4 bases removed from V and 3 bases from J, the gap between germline ends came to 13 bases. Germline V gene data show CDR1 as SGDLS and CDR2 as YYNGEE. The CDR3 region is CASSPGGMDTEAFF. The CDR3 bases are TGTGCCAGCAGCCCCGGCGGAATGGACACTGAAGCTTTCTTT.

The chain combines TRBV10-3 with TRBJ1-1, with TRBD1 matching over 8 bases. Unmatched junction bases numbered 4, after V lost 6 bases and J lost 1 base. CDR3 length: 14 residues. The germline gives CDR1 ENHRY, CDR2 SYGVKD. The CDR3 nucleotides are TGTGCCATCAGGGGGGGGACAGGGAACACTGAAGCTTTCTTT. This codes for CAIRGGTGNTEAFF.

This clone was recorded only once. The rearrangement links TRBV6-5 to TRBJ1-2, with D unclear. Trimming cost V 4 bases and J 6 bases, with 18 bases left between them. CDR1 is MNHEY and CDR2 is SVGAGI in the germline V gene. There are 15 residues in the CDR3. The CDR3 DNA is TGTGCCAGCAGTTCGCTGACAAGAGAAAGTCATGGCTACACCTTC. It specifies CASSSLTRESHGYTF.

Points on this clone: Mismatch with germline at one junction end may stem from a read error. The V gene is TRBV11-2, the J gene TRBJ2-3; D unclear. This CDR3 has 11 residues. The V gene's germline CDR1 is SGHAT and CDR2 FQNNGV. The CDR3 is CASSSGPARHF. For the CDR3, the DNA is TGTGCCAGCAGCTCTGGCCCTGCGCGGCATTTT. The variable domain in full, with the rest retrieved from reference TRBV11-2 and TRBJ2-3, is EAGVAQSPRYKIIEKRQSVAFWCNPISGHATLYWYQQILGQGPKLLIQFQNNGVVDDSQLPKDRFSAERLKGVDSTLKIQPAKLEDSAVYLCASSSGPARHFGPGTRLTVL.

V and J are TRBV7-8 and TRBJ2-5; 8 nucleotides align to TRBD1. Judging by the DNA end, TRBJ2-7 fits better; the J call may be wrong. The CDR3 sequence is 15 residues long. CDR1 is SGHVS and CDR2 is FQNEAQ in the germline V gene. CDR3 coding DNA: TGTGCCAGCAGCTCCGGCGGGACAGGTTACCACGAGCAGTACTTC. Residues: CASSSGGTGYHEQYF.

The V call is TRBV28, the J call TRBJ2-7; 8 bases fit TRBD2. Germline V CDR1 and CDR2: MDHEN, SYDVKM. The CDR3 covers 15 residues. V lost 4 bases and J lost 2; bases outside the gene matches: 7. The CDR3 DNA reads as TGTGCCAGCAGTTATGGGCCGGGAGGGACCTACGAGCAGTACTTC. Residues: CASSYGPGGTYEQYF. The full variable domain, with the rest looked up from reference TRBV28 and TRBJ2-7, is DVKVTQSSRYLVKRTGEKVFLECVQDMDHENMFWYRQDPGLGLRLIYFSYDVKMKEKGDIPEGYSVSREKKERFSLILESASTNQTSMYLCASSYGPGGTYEQYFGPGTRLTVT.

The chain is built from TRBV7-8 and TRBJ1-4; 8 bases agree with TRBD1. The CDR3 has 15 amino acids. Germline V lookup: CDR1 SGHVS, CDR2 FQNEAQ. V shed 2 bases, J shed 5 bases, and the junction held 4 bases outside the gene matches. CDR3 in DNA: TGTGCCAGCAGCTTAAGGACAGGGATAAATGAAAAACTGTTTTTT. The encoded protein is CASSLRTGINEKLFF. The variable domain in full, completed from reference TRBV7-8 and TRBJ1-4, reads GAGVSQSPRYKVAKRGQDVALRCDPISGHVSLFWYQQALGQGPEFLTYFQNEAQLDKSGLPSDRFFAERPEGSVSTLKIQRTQQEDSAVYLCASSLRTGINEKLFFGSGTQLSVL.

The chain is built from TRBV10-1 and TRBJ2-1, with 12 bases matching TRBD2. There are 16 residues in the CDR3. Germline CDR1 reads WNHNN; CDR2 reads SYGVQD (reference sequence). The junction had 7 bases not matched to a gene; V was cut back by 1 base and J by 9 bases. The CDR3 loop is CASSEFGLAGGAEQFF. CDR3 nucleotide sequence: TGCGCCAGCAGTGAGTTTGGGCTAGCGGGAGGGGCTGAGCAGTTCTTC.

The rearrangement links TRBV6-1 to TRBJ2-2; D may be TRBD2 (5 bases). Germline-derived CDR1 and CDR2 are MNHNS and SASEGT. V lost 1 base and J 8 bases, leaving 11 bases between the germline ends. The CDR3 has 14 residues. The CDR3 DNA sequence: TGTGCCAGCAGTGAAGTGGGTGTAGCGGGGGAGCTGTTTTTT. It encodes CASSEVGVAGELFF.

V is TRBV5-1 and J is TRBJ1-1; 10 bases align to TRBD1. The CDR3 runs 16 residues. Germline V gives CDR1 SGHRS, CDR2 YFSETQ. J lost 0 bases, V lost 2 bases, and 4 bases had no gene match. The DNA for the CDR3 is TGCGCCAGCAGCTTCGGACAGGGGGGCATGAACACTGAAGCTTTCTTT. Protein product: CASSFGQGGMNTEAFF.

V is TRBV5-5 and J is TRBJ2-6; 8 positions match TRBD2. CDR3 size: 18 residues. Per germline, CDR1 SGHKS and CDR2 YYEKEE (reference sequence). V dropped 0 bases and J dropped 0; count of bases not matched to a gene: 5. In DNA, the CDR3 is TGTGCCAGCAGCTTGGGGGCGGGAGGTTCCTCTGGGGCCAACGTCCTGACTTTC. Translating gives CASSLGAGGSSGANVLTF.

The chain joins TRBV5-6 to TRBJ2-3, with 10 bases aligning to TRBD2. In germline, CDR1 is SGHDT, CDR2 YYEEEE. The CDR3 has 16 residues. V shed 4 bases and J 2 bases; nucleotides not matched to a gene: 7. CDR3 coding DNA: TGTGCCAGCAGCGCCTGGACTAGCGGCTACACAGATACGCAGTATTTT. Its protein product is CASSAWTSGYTDTQYF.

This chain connects TRBV28 to TRBJ2-7; D is perhaps TRBD1 (5 bases). This CDR3 contains 13 residues. V gave up 8 bases and J gave up 0 bases, with 11 bases separating them. The germline V gene has CDR1 MDHEN and CDR2 SYDVKM. CDR3 coding DNA: TGTGCCAGCGGGCCCCAGGGCTCCTACGAGCAGTACTTC. Translation: CASGPQGSYEQYF. Full variable domain (missing parts from reference TRBV28 and TRBJ2-7): DVKVTQSSRYLVKRTGEKVFLECVQDMDHENMFWYRQDPGLGLRLIYFSYDVKMKEKGDIPEGYSVSREKKERFSLILESASTNQTSMYLCASGPQGSYEQYFGPGTRLTVT.

V is TRBV6-6 and J is TRBJ2-5; weak D call: TRBD1 (6 bases). Germline CDR1 and CDR2: MNHNY and SVGAGI (reference sequence). The CDR3 length is 14 residues. V gave up 5 bases and J gave up 2 bases, with 12 bases separating them. The DNA for the CDR3 is TGTGCCAGCAGTCCCCCAGGGGCTCAAGAGACCCAGTACTTC. Amino acid sequence: CASSPPGAQETQYF.

In nucleotides, the CDR3 is TGTGCCTCCAGGGGACCTAACTATGGCTACACCTTC. This translates into CASRGPNYGYTF. This sequence joins TRBV30 and TRBJ1-2, with D possibly being TRBD1 (6 bases). The CDR3 runs to 12 residues. Trimming pared 7 bases from V and 0 bases from J, leaving 9 bases between. Per germline, CDR1 GTSNPN and CDR2 SVGIG (reference sequence).

V and J are TRBV6-6 and TRBJ1-5; D perhaps matches TRBD1 (5 bases). In germline, CDR1 is MNHNY, CDR2 SVGAGI (reference sequence). Trimming cost V 10 bases and J 7 bases, with 11 bases left between them. The CDR3 consists of 11 residues. The CDR3 coding sequence is TGTGCCATCGGGGGAGGCCAGCCCCAGCATTTT. Translating gives CAIGGGQPQHF.

The rearrangement uses TRBV5-1 and TRBJ2-3; weak D call: TRBD2 (5 bases). Germline V gene sequence: CDR1 SGHRS, CDR2 YFSETQ. The V end lost 4 bases, the J end lost 0 bases, and 12 bases lay between the germline ends. The CDR3 is 15 amino acids. CDR3 residues: CASSLDSVSTDTQYF. CDR3 in DNA: TGCGCCAGCAGCCTTGATAGCGTTAGCACAGATACGCAGTATTTT.

The chain couples TRBV10-3 to TRBJ2-7; 7 bases are a match to TRBD1. This CDR3 contains 14 residues. CDR1 is ENHRY and CDR2 is SYGVKD in the germline V gene. With V trimmed by 6 bases and J by 0 bases, 5 bases remained unmatched. CDR3 protein: CAIRSDRSSYEQYF. CDR3 nucleotide sequence: TGTGCCATCAGGTCGGACAGGAGCTCCTACGAGCAGTACTTC.

This clone was recorded once. The chain employs TRBV6-6 and TRBJ2-4, with TRBD1 matching over 7 bases. Per the germline V gene, CDR1 is MNHNY and CDR2 is SVGAGI (reference sequence). There are 14 residues in the CDR3. V gave up 5 bases and J gave up 6 bases; unmatched junction bases: 7. For the CDR3, the DNA is TGTGCCAGCAGTCGAACAAACAGGGGAAACATTCAGTACTTC. The encoded protein is CASSRTNRGNIQYF.

This sequence joins TRBV27 and TRBJ2-7, with 9 bases identical to TRBD1. Germline V gene data show CDR1 as MNHEY and CDR2 as SMNVEV (reference sequence). This CDR3 spans 15 amino acids. Trimming cost V 5 bases and J 0 bases; bases outside gene matches: 5. CDR3 sequence: CASSRTGAISYEQYF. CDR3 coding DNA: TGTGCCAGCAGTCGGACAGGGGCGATCTCCTACGAGCAGTACTTC.

This chain connects TRBV30 to TRBJ2-7, with a tentative D call TRBD1 (5 bases). CDR3 length equals 19 residues. Germline V gene sequence: CDR1 GTSNPN, CDR2 SVGIG (reference sequence). V was pared by 0 bases and J by 2 bases, with 26 bases between. The chain's CDR3 is CAWSVGIKPGKVRTYEQYF. The CDR3 DNA reads TGTGCCTGGAGTGTGGGTATAAAGCCAGGGAAAGTTCGTACCTACGAGCAGTACTTC.

V is TRBV2 and J is TRBJ2-7; 7 positions agree with TRBD1. The CDR3 extends over 13 amino acids. V trimming: 6 bases; J trimming: 3 bases; junction bases outside the gene matches: 5. Germline V gene sequence: CDR1 SNHLY, CDR2 FYNNEI. CDR3: CASRTGLIYEQYF. CDR3 sequence (DNA): TGTGCCAGCAGGACAGGGTTAATCTACGAGCAGTACTTC.

The CDR3 DNA sequence: TGTGCCAGCAGTTCTCCGGGACTCCAAGAGACCCAGTACTTC. Translation: CASSSPGLQETQYF. This chain connects TRBV11-2 to TRBJ2-5; D might be TRBD2 (6 bases). Per the germline V gene, CDR1 is SGHAT and CDR2 is FQNNGV. This CDR3 region has 14 residues. V lost 6 bases, J lost 1 base, and 12 bases lay in between.

The chain couples TRBV19 to TRBJ1-2, with D possibly being TRBD1 (6 bases). In germline, CDR1 is LNHDA, CDR2 SQIVND (reference sequence). The CDR3 loop spans 13 amino acids. The V gene lost 3 bases and the J gene lost 4 bases, with 9 bases spanning the gap. In DNA, the CDR3 is TGTGCCAGTAGTATTTTGGACAGCTATGGCTACACCTTC. It encodes CASSILDSYGYTF.

This clone was observed once. The chain combines TRBV2 with TRBJ2-7, with D possibly being TRBD2 (7 bases). Trimming pared 7 bases from V and 3 bases from J, leaving 19 bases between. The CDR3 has 15 residues. Germline-derived CDR1 and CDR2 are SNHLY and FYNNEI. The CDR3 loop reads CASTEGGVGDYEQYF. Here the CDR3 DNA reads TGTGCCAGCACCGAAGGGGGGGTTGGGGACTACGAGCAGTACTTC.

The chain employs TRBV5-6 and TRBJ1-4; 9 positions match TRBD1. V was pared by 0 bases and J by 6 bases, with 3 bases of the junction left unmatched. The CDR3 has 15 amino acids. The germline V gene has CDR1 SGHDT and CDR2 YYEEEE. The CDR3 nucleotides read TGTGCCAGCAGCTTGGGGGACAGGGCTCATGAAAAACTGTTTTTT. Amino acid sequence: CASSLGDRAHEKLFF.

The CDR3 sequence is CASSYSRGQETQYF. In DNA form, the CDR3 reads TGTGCCAGCAGTTACTCGCGGGGCCAAGAGACCCAGTACTTC. The V gene is TRBV6-6, the J gene TRBJ2-5; D is perhaps TRBD2 (6 bases). The CDR3 sequence is 14 residues long. The V gene lost 0 bases and the J gene lost 1 base, with 6 bases spanning the gap. CDR1 is MNHNY and CDR2 is SVGAGI in the germline V gene (reference sequence).

The rearrangement links TRBV5-5 to TRBJ2-7; TRBD2 matches 8 bases. CDR1 is SGHKS and CDR2 is YYEKEE in the germline V gene (reference sequence). V gave up 0 bases and J gave up 2 bases; unmatched junction bases: 7. The CDR3 runs 16 residues. The CDR3 DNA follows: TGTGCCAGCAGCTTGGGGCTGGGACTAGACACCTACGAGCAGTACTTC. It specifies CASSLGLGLDTYEQYF.